This TCR beta chain stems from a study of blood T cell repertoires in COVID-19. How the authors handled the data: Estimates of nucleated cell counts were drawn from the amplification of reference gene primers. The table came from immunoSEQ multiplex PCR; TCRdb's copy has only in-frame clones and leaves some out. V and J calls and clone size follow that table, whereas D and trimming were derived from the DNA. The sample records 350,000 to 450,000 clones, 89% being singletons. CDR3 size: 15 residues. The germline V gene encodes CDR1 LNHDA and CDR2 SQIVND (reference sequence). V lost 5 bases to trimming and J lost 7 bases, with 21 bases between them.

Sample: peripheral blood. This chain links TRBV19 with TRBJ2-7, with a possible D match to TRBD2 (6 bases). This TCR derives from a man aged 35-49 years with acute or convalescent COVID-19. In DNA form, the CDR3 reads TGTGCCAGTAGTTTGGGACTCCCTCGCGCCGGGGAGCAGTACTTC. Translated, it gives CASSLGLPRAGEQYF.